This T cell receptor (beta chain) appears in the sequencing data of a study of regulatory T cells in long-lasting Graves disease. This clonotype occurred a few times. An end of the junction differs from the germline gene, which may be a read error. Arm-PCR with iRepertoire HTBI primers amplified the CDR3 regions for these TCR beta libraries. TCRdb independently ran MiXCR on the multiplex PCR reads; one entry per CDR3 protein. The data contain around 500,000 distinct CDR3 sequences, about 16% of them seen just once; the ten biggest clones take up around 25%. Germline values: CDR1 MGHRA, CDR2 YSYEKL. The CDR3 contains 16 residues. Time point: newly diagnosed GD, antithyroid drugs for less than 3 months. Making the TCR library involved RNA that had been extracted from PBMCs. These data also featured in a second study, about T cells in Graves' hyperthyroidism and ophthalmopathy.

V usage is TRBV4-1 and J usage is TRBJ2-3, with 9 bases aligning to TRBD2. This sequence originates from a woman aged 35-65 years with Graves disease. The material sequenced was peripheral blood mononuclear cells (PBMCs), taken at new diagnosis, from a patient treated with antithyroid drugs. This CDR3 is CASGQPGLAITDTQYF. CDR3 DNA sequence: TGCGCCAGCGGCCAACCGGGACTAGCAATCACAGATACGCAGTATTTT.